This section outlines one T cell receptor beta chain sequence together with its context. This clone's antigen is unknown. Spanning cysteine to phenylalanine, the CDR3 consists of 15 amino acids. A DNA sequence was not provided. The germline V gene (reference sequence) specifies DFQATT as CDR1 and SNEGSKA as CDR2. The source of the sample is a study of T cells expressing NK-cell markers (dated by TCRdb to between 2020 and 2021). Some background on the complete study: Three sorted T-cell subsets (CD3+CD56+NKG2C+, CD3+CD56+NKG2C- and CD3+CD56-NKG2C+) from several donors had their TCR beta-chain repertoires profiled. Among the eight sequenced donors, seven were HCMV-seropositive and one was HCMV-seronegative. All eight donors whose samples were sequenced were randomly selected healthy volunteers, three of them men and five women. Libraries were sequenced as 2 x 150 bp reads on Illumina HiSeq 2000/2500, MiSeq or NextSeq.

HCMV serostatus was determined by detecting HCMV-specific IgG in serum with a commercial ELISA kit. Peripheral blood mononuclear cells were isolated from blood by Ficoll density gradient centrifugation. Here is what the overall study found, with its caveats: Whether the expanded NKG2C-expressing T cell clones were specific for HCMV antigens remained unclear. For roughly 6 donors, the dominant CD3+CD56+NKG2C+ clonotypes were among the top 10 CD8+ clonotypes and accounted for roughly 1.0-7.5% of CD8+ T cells. Those dominant clonotypes were again the most abundant among CD3+CD56-NKG2C+ cells in a few donors, at about 28.3-60.1%.

Sequencing used an Illumina HiSeq 2000. The TCR beta cDNA libraries were made using 5'RACE template switching, a step that added both a universal primer site and unique molecular identifiers. Synthesis of cDNA was primed from the TCR beta constant segment and was followed by two consecutive PCR amplification steps. In the paper's pipeline: MIGEC handled demultiplexing of the reads and grouping by UMI, while MiTCR was used to assemble and quantify clonotypes. To remove erroneous sequences, TCR cDNA sequences were retained only when supported by two or more reads. Downstream repertoire analysis used the tcR package, and clonotypes were matched across fractions by CDR3 nucleotide sequence plus V segment. Antigen specificity was annotated against VDJdb with VDJmatch, allowing one amino acid substitution in CDR3. Through TCRdb reprocessing, the reads give one entry per CDR3 protein sequence; DNA is omitted. TCRdb's processing, not the study's, gives the V and J calls here. The sample's own table lists 350,000 to 400,000 distinct CDR3 sequences. The ten largest clones take up about 10% of the sample.

The rearrangement combines TRBV20-1 with TRBJ2-7; TCRdb's D call of TRBD2 is untestable without DNA. The receptor was derived from a woman between 45 and 65 years old in good health. Donor details come from another sample of the same person, matched by shared clones. Sequenced: blood T cells: a sorted CD56 or NKG2C T cell subset, CD4+ or CD8+ T cells, or bulk PBMC T cells (not recorded which). The CDR3: CSASHQLGVLDEQYF.